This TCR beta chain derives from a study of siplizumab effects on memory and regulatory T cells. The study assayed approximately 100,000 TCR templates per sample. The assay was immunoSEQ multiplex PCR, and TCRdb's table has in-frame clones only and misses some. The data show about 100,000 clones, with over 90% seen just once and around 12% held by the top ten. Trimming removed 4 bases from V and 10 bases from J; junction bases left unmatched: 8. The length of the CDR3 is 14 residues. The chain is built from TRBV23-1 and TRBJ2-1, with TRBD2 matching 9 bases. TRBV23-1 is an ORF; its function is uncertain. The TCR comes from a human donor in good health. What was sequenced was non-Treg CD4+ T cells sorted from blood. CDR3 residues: CASSPRVGTSEQFF. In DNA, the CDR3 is TGCGCCAGCAGTCCCAGGGTTGGGACTAGCGAGCAGTTCTTC.